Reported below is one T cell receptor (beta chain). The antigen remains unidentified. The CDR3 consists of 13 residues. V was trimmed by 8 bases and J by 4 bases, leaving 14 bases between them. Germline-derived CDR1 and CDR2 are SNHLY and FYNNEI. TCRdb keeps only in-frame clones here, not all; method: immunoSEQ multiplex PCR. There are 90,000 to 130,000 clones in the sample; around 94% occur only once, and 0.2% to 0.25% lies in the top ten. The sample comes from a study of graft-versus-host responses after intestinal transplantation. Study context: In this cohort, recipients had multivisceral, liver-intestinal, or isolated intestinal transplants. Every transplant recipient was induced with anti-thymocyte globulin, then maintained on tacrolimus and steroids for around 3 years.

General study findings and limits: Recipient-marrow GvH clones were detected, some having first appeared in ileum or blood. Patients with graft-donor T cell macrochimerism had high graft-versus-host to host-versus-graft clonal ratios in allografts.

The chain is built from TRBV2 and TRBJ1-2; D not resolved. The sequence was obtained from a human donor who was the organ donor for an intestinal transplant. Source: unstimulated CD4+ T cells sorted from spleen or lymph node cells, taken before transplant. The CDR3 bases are TGTGCCAGCGCGGAAAGGGAGGGCTATGGCTACACCTTC. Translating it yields CASAEREGYGYTF.